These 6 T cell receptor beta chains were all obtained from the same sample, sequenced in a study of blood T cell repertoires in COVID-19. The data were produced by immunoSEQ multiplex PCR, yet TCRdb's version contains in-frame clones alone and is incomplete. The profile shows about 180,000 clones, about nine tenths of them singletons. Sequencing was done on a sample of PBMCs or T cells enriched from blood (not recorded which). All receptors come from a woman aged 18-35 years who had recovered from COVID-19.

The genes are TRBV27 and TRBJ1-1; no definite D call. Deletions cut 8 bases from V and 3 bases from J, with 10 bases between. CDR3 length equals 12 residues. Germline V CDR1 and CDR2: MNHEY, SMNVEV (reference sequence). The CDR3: CASFVRYTEAFF. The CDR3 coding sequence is TGTGCCAGCTTTGTTCGGTACACTGAAGCTTTCTTT.

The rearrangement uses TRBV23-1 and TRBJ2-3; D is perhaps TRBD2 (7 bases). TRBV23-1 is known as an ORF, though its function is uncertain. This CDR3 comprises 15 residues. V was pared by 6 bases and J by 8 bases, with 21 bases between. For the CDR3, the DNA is TGCGCCAGCAGACCGGGACTACCTCCAGGGGCTACGCAGTATTTT. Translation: CASRPGLPPGATQYF.

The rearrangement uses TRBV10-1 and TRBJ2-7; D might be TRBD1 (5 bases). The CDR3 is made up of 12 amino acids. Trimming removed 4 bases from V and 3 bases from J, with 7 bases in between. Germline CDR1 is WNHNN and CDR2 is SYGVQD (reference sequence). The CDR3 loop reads CASSGGDYEQYF. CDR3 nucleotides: TGCGCCAGCAGTGGGGGCGACTACGAGCAGTACTTC.

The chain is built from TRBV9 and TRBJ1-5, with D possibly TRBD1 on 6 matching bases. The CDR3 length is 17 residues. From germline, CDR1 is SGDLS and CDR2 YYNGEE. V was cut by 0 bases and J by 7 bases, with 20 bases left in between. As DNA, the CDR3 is TGTGCCAGCAGCGTAGGCGGGAGCTGGGGGGCCGAGCAGCCCCAGCATTTT. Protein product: CASSVGGSWGAEQPQHF.

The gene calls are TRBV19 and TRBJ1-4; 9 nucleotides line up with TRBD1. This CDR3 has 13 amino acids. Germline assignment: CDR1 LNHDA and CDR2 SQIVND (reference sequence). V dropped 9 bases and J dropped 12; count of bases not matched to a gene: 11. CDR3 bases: TGTGCCAGCCGGGACAGGGAAGTAAAGGAACTGTTTTTT. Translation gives CASRDREVKELFF.

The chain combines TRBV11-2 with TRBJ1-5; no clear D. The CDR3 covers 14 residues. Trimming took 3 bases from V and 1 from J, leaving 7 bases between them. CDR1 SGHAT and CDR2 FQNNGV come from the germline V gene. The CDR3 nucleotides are TGTGCCAGCAGCTTTGGTCAGAGCAATCAGCCCCAGCATTTT. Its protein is CASSFGQSNQPQHF.